This record concerns one TCR beta chain sequence. Its antigen is currently unknown. This CDR3 region has 16 residues. CDR1 MNHEY and CDR2 SMNVEV come from the germline V gene (reference sequence). V lost 7 bases and J lost 4; bases outside the gene matches: 11. The sample comes from a study of cytomegalovirus exposure and HLA in healthy donors. Study-level results: Previously analyzed data showed that most TCR beta V segments were productive at a frequency of about 90% or about 30%.

13 Jbeta primers and 60 Vbeta primers were used for the PCR. Method: immunoSEQ multiplex PCR; TCRdb's copy keeps in-frame clones and lacks some. Of fewer than 65,000 clones listed, approximately 75% are singletons. The J gene is TRBJ2-2, the V gene TRBV27; 8 bases are a match to TRBD1. The sequenced sample consisted of PBMCs. The source is a woman aged 40-49 years in good health and CMV-seropositive. In DNA, the CDR3 is TGTGCCAGCACCTTAAGACAGGGGAGTCCCACCGGGGAGCTGTTTTTT. It is translated as CASTLRQGSPTGELFF.